This is a list of T cell receptor beta chains from one sample in a study of Ad26.COV2.S vaccination and SARS-CoV-2 variants. Sequencing used immunoSEQ multiplex PCR; TCRdb keeps in-frame clones, though not all of them. The sample lists about 350,000 clones, 88% occurring once. This specimen was peripheral blood, taken in a trial of Ad26.COV2.S vaccine versus placebo. The receptors shown here come from a person between 18 and 60 years old who received the Ad26.COV2.S COVID-19 vaccine or a placebo. Each CDR3 is given with its conserved first and last residue. Each record gives: D gene, V gene, J gene, clone size, CDR3 protein, CDR3 DNA. D genes are given only for firm matches. Not all rows give a size; the values are once, few, many and, for expanded clones, a class.

d_call: -
v_call: TRBV7-2
j_call: TRBJ2-3
clone_size: -
cdr3_aa: CASSLYFGSEDTQYF
cdr3_nt: TGTGCCAGCAGCTTATACTTCGGGAGCGAAGATACGCAGTATTTT

d_call: TRBD2
v_call: TRBV6-4
j_call: TRBJ2-3
clone_size: once
cdr3_aa: CASSAAGGATDTQYF
cdr3_nt: TGTGCCAGCAGTGCTGCGGGGGGAGCCACAGATACGCAGTATTTT

d_call: -
v_call: TRBV9
j_call: TRBJ2-2
clone_size: -
cdr3_aa: CASSLMGHLNTGELFF
cdr3_nt: TGTGCCAGCAGCTTGATGGGACACCTGAACACCGGGGAGCTGTTTTTT

d_call: TRBD1
v_call: TRBV7-9
j_call: TRBJ2-7
clone_size: -
cdr3_aa: CASSPIGIRGRGYEQYF
cdr3_nt: TGTGCCAGCAGCCCGATCGGTATTAGGGGGCGAGGATACGAGCAGTACTTC

d_call: TRBD2
v_call: TRBV11-2
j_call: TRBJ2-2
clone_size: -
cdr3_aa: CASSFFTGTSGRAIGELFF
cdr3_nt: TGTGCCAGCAGCTTTTTTACCGGGACTAGCGGGAGGGCCATCGGGGAGCTGTTTTTT

d_call: -
v_call: TRBV7-9
j_call: TRBJ2-7
clone_size: few
cdr3_aa: CASSSGLTTYEQYF
cdr3_nt: TGTGCCAGCAGCTCGGGACTCACGACCTACGAGCAGTACTTC

d_call: -
v_call: TRBV29-1
j_call: TRBJ1-2
clone_size: -
cdr3_aa: CSVGGAQGYTF
cdr3_nt: TGCAGCGTTGGGGGGGCGCAAGGCTACACCTTC

d_call: -
v_call: TRBV7-2
j_call: TRBJ1-1
clone_size: -
cdr3_aa: CASSPYGGLSTEAFF
cdr3_nt: TGTGCCAGCAGCCCATACGGGGGTCTTAGCACTGAAGCTTTCTTT

d_call: -
v_call: TRBV11-2
j_call: TRBJ1-1
clone_size: -
cdr3_aa: CASSLEVASEAFF
cdr3_nt: TGTGCCAGCAGCTTAGAGGTAGCAAGTGAGGCTTTCTTT

d_call: TRBD1
v_call: TRBV7-9
j_call: TRBJ1-2
clone_size: -
cdr3_aa: CASSFKSDRGVINYGYTF
cdr3_nt: TGTGCCAGCAGCTTCAAATCGGACAGGGGCGTTATAAACTATGGCTACACCTTC

d_call: TRBD1
v_call: TRBV25-1
j_call: TRBJ1-5
clone_size: once
cdr3_aa: CASSGTGVRGNQPQHF
cdr3_nt: TGTGCCAGCAGTGGAACAGGGGTCCGCGGCAATCAGCCCCAGCATTTT

d_call: TRBD1
v_call: TRBV6-2/TRBV6-3
j_call: TRBJ1-5
clone_size: -
cdr3_aa: CASSYADRAGQPQHF
cdr3_nt: TGTGCCAGCAGTTACGCGGACAGGGCGGGACAGCCCCAGCATTTT

d_call: TRBD1
v_call: TRBV4-3
j_call: TRBJ2-7
clone_size: -
cdr3_aa: CASSQATIQGAPGEQYF
cdr3_nt: TGCGCCAGCAGCCAAGCTACGATACAGGGGGCTCCCGGGGAGCAGTACTTC

d_call: -
v_call: TRBV12-3/TRBV12-4
j_call: TRBJ2-5
clone_size: -
cdr3_aa: CASSPGLETQYF
cdr3_nt: TGTGCCAGCAGTCCAGGGTTAGAGACCCAGTACTTC

d_call: -
v_call: TRBV24-1
j_call: TRBJ1-5
clone_size: -
cdr3_aa: CATSEGDSNQPQHF
cdr3_nt: TGTGCCACCAGTGAAGGGGATAGCAATCAGCCCCAGCATTTT

d_call: -
v_call: TRBV30
j_call: TRBJ1-2
clone_size: -
cdr3_aa: CAWGKGRREAYGYTF
cdr3_nt: TGTGCCTGGGGGAAGGGGAGGCGGGAGGCCTATGGCTACACCTTC

d_call: TRBD1
v_call: TRBV11-3
j_call: TRBJ2-5
clone_size: -
cdr3_aa: CASSSDRATQYF
cdr3_nt: TGTGCCAGCAGCTCGGACAGGGCAACCCAGTACTTC

d_call: -
v_call: TRBV5-6
j_call: TRBJ1-6
clone_size: -
cdr3_aa: CASSLDVGLGNSPLHF
cdr3_nt: TGTGCCAGCAGCTTGGATGTGGGGCTCGGGAATTCACCCCTCCACTTT

d_call: -
v_call: TRBV2
j_call: TRBJ1-5
clone_size: few
cdr3_aa: CASVRGAAQPQHF
cdr3_nt: TGTGCCAGCGTGCGGGGGGCCGCTCAGCCCCAGCATTTT

d_call: -
v_call: TRBV6-5
j_call: TRBJ1-3
clone_size: -
cdr3_aa: CASTTRGSSGNTIYF
cdr3_nt: TGTGCCAGCACTACTAGGGGAAGCTCTGGAAACACCATATATTTT

d_call: -
v_call: TRBV5-1
j_call: TRBJ2-1
clone_size: -
cdr3_aa: CASSLRTPRELVQSEQFF
cdr3_nt: TGCGCCAGCAGCTTGCGAACACCCCGGGAGCTGGTCCAATCTGAGCAGTTCTTC

d_call: TRBD1
v_call: TRBV2
j_call: TRBJ2-6
clone_size: -
cdr3_aa: CASRADRTSGANVLTF
cdr3_nt: TGTGCCAGCAGGGCGGACAGGACCTCTGGGGCCAACGTCCTGACTTTC

d_call: -
v_call: TRBV23-1
j_call: TRBJ2-7
clone_size: -
cdr3_aa: CASSPEKIYEQYF
cdr3_nt: TGCGCCAGCAGTCCTGAGAAAATCTACGAGCAGTACTTC

d_call: TRBD1
v_call: TRBV18
j_call: TRBJ1-3
clone_size: -
cdr3_aa: CASSPGTGGANTIYF
cdr3_nt: TGTGCCAGCTCCCCCGGGACAGGGGGCGCAAACACCATATATTTT

d_call: -
v_call: TRBV28
j_call: TRBJ2-5
clone_size: once
cdr3_aa: CASSPPNWGETQYF
cdr3_nt: TGTGCCAGCAGTCCGCCCAATTGGGGAGAGACCCAGTACTTC

d_call: -
v_call: TRBV5-1
j_call: TRBJ2-7
clone_size: -
cdr3_aa: CASSLGQVSYEQYF
cdr3_nt: TGCGCCAGCAGCTTGGGACAGGTCTCCTACGAGCAGTACTTC

d_call: -
v_call: TRBV2
j_call: TRBJ2-2
clone_size: -
cdr3_aa: CASEFQNTGELFF
cdr3_nt: TGTGCCAGCGAATTCCAGAACACCGGGGAGCTGTTTTTT

d_call: -
v_call: TRBV6-4
j_call: TRBJ2-1
clone_size: once
cdr3_aa: CASSTTSYNEQFF
cdr3_nt: TGTGCCAGCAGTACGACTAGCTACAATGAGCAGTTCTTC

d_call: -
v_call: TRBV29-1
j_call: TRBJ1-5
clone_size: few
cdr3_aa: CSEGPGQGGQPQHF
cdr3_nt: TGCAGCGAAGGCCCAGGCCAGGGCGGCCAGCCCCAGCATTTT

d_call: -
v_call: TRBV10-3
j_call: TRBJ1-5
clone_size: -
cdr3_aa: CAISERGDHPQHF
cdr3_nt: TGTGCCATCAGTGAGCGGGGGGATCATCCCCAGCATTTT

d_call: -
v_call: TRBV30
j_call: TRBJ2-1
clone_size: -
cdr3_aa: CAWSVAGVGEQFF
cdr3_nt: TGTGCCTGGAGTGTAGCAGGGGTCGGTGAGCAGTTCTTC

d_call: TRBD1
v_call: TRBV27
j_call: TRBJ1-5
clone_size: -
cdr3_aa: CASSPIQGALNQPQHF
cdr3_nt: TGTGCCAGCAGTCCGATACAGGGGGCCCTCAATCAGCCCCAGCATTTT

d_call: TRBD2
v_call: TRBV5-1
j_call: TRBJ2-5
clone_size: -
cdr3_aa: CASSHSGGAGETQYF
cdr3_nt: TGCGCCAGCAGCCATAGCGGGGGGGCTGGGGAGACCCAGTACTTC

d_call: -
v_call: TRBV7-3
j_call: TRBJ1-1
clone_size: -
cdr3_aa: CASSLSGRLTEAFF
cdr3_nt: TGTGCCAGCAGCTTAAGTGGCAGGCTCACTGAAGCTTTCTTT

d_call: -
v_call: TRBV28
j_call: TRBJ2-1
clone_size: -
cdr3_aa: CASRQSGGSYNEQFF
cdr3_nt: TGTGCCAGCAGGCAGTCGGGTGGTTCCTACAATGAGCAGTTCTTC

d_call: TRBD2
v_call: TRBV6-2/TRBV6-3
j_call: TRBJ2-7
clone_size: -
cdr3_aa: CASSYSALEAGGKYEQYF
cdr3_nt: TGTGCCAGCAGTTACTCCGCCTTAGAAGCGGGGGGAAAGTACGAGCAGTACTTC

d_call: TRBD2
v_call: TRBV27
j_call: TRBJ2-7
clone_size: -
cdr3_aa: CASSLGRGSSYEQYF
cdr3_nt: TGTGCCAGCAGTTTGGGGCGGGGGAGCTCCTACGAGCAGTACTTC

d_call: -
v_call: TRBV9
j_call: TRBJ1-1
clone_size: -
cdr3_aa: CASSVVAGSNTEAFF
cdr3_nt: TGTGCCAGCAGCGTAGTGGCGGGTTCTAACACTGAAGCTTTCTTT

d_call: TRBD1
v_call: TRBV28
j_call: TRBJ1-1
clone_size: -
cdr3_aa: CASSNSLQGDTEAFF
cdr3_nt: TGTGCCAGCAGCAACTCCTTACAGGGGGACACTGAAGCTTTCTTT

d_call: -
v_call: TRBV6-5
j_call: TRBJ1-6
clone_size: -
cdr3_aa: CASRTSRDSPLHF
cdr3_nt: TGTGCCAGCAGAACCTCCAGGGATTCACCCCTCCACTTT

d_call: -
v_call: TRBV4-1
j_call: TRBJ1-1
clone_size: -
cdr3_aa: CASSQENLDLAFF
cdr3_nt: TGCGCCAGCAGCCAAGAGAATTTGGACTTGGCTTTCTTT

d_call: TRBD2
v_call: TRBV9
j_call: TRBJ2-1
clone_size: once
cdr3_aa: CASSVSGSRSNEQFF
cdr3_nt: TGTGCCAGCAGCGTGAGCGGGAGTAGGTCCAATGAGCAGTTCTTC

d_call: -
v_call: TRBV4-2
j_call: TRBJ2-6
clone_size: -
cdr3_aa: CASSQGGDGANVLTF
cdr3_nt: TGTGCCAGCAGCCAAGGGGGGGATGGGGCCAACGTCCTGACTTTC

d_call: -
v_call: TRBV7-9
j_call: TRBJ1-4
clone_size: -
cdr3_aa: CASSLDGISVSAEKLFF
cdr3_nt: TGTGCCAGCAGCTTGGACGGAATTTCCGTATCAGCGGAAAAACTGTTTTTT

d_call: TRBD1
v_call: TRBV28
j_call: TRBJ1-1
clone_size: -
cdr3_aa: CASSLWTGGVYGTEAFF
cdr3_nt: TGTGCCAGCAGTTTATGGACAGGGGGCGTTTATGGCACTGAAGCTTTCTTT

d_call: -
v_call: TRBV5-1
j_call: TRBJ2-7
clone_size: -
cdr3_aa: CASSRGTSYEQYF
cdr3_nt: TGCGCCAGCAGCCGGGGGACAAGCTACGAGCAGTACTTC

d_call: -
v_call: TRBV5-4
j_call: TRBJ1-4
clone_size: -
cdr3_aa: CASSLDRGRPTNEKLFF
cdr3_nt: TGTGCCAGCAGCTTGGACCGGGGGAGACCAACTAATGAAAAACTGTTTTTT

d_call: TRBD2
v_call: TRBV27
j_call: TRBJ2-7
clone_size: -
cdr3_aa: CASSYLADSSYEQYF
cdr3_nt: TGTGCCAGCAGTTATCTAGCGGATAGCTCCTACGAGCAGTACTTC

d_call: -
v_call: TRBV7-3
j_call: TRBJ2-1
clone_size: -
cdr3_aa: CASSLRWGKGTGNEQFF
cdr3_nt: TGTGCCAGCAGCTTAAGGTGGGGGAAAGGAACAGGAAATGAGCAGTTCTTC

d_call: -
v_call: TRBV11-2
j_call: TRBJ1-3
clone_size: -
cdr3_aa: CASSLGGASGNTIYF
cdr3_nt: TGTGCCAGCAGCCTAGGAGGGGCGAGTGGAAACACCATATATTTT

d_call: -
v_call: TRBV15
j_call: TRBJ2-1
clone_size: -
cdr3_aa: CATSRIAGTYNEQFF
cdr3_nt: TGTGCCACCAGCAGAATCGCGGGAACCTACAATGAGCAGTTCTTC